The next 18 T cell receptor beta chains were all read from a single sample in a study of blood T cell repertoires in COVID-19. Sequencing used immunoSEQ multiplex PCR; TCRdb keeps in-frame clones, though not all of them. The sample has about 370,000 clones; roughly nine tenths are singletons. Sequencing input: PBMCs or T cells enriched from blood (not recorded which). These receptors all come from a man between 18 and 29 years old who had recovered from COVID-19.

The rearrangement uses TRBV3-1 (or the pseudogene TRBV3-2) and TRBJ2-1, with TRBD2 as a possible D gene (7 bases). The germline V and J ends were trimmed by 3 bases and 3 bases, with 9 bases remaining between them. The CDR3 is made up of 14 amino acids. CDR1 is LGHDT, CDR2 YNNKEL, per germline (reference sequence). The CDR3 nucleotides are TGTGCCAGCAGCCAGAGGGGGGGCTACAATGAGCAGTTCTTC. Translation gives CASSQRGGYNEQFF.

This clone is a singleton in its sample. The chain employs TRBV6-5 and TRBJ1-5, with 7 nucleotides matching TRBD1. The CDR3 sequence is 15 residues long. The V segment lost 8 bases and the J segment 0 bases; nucleotides outside the gene matches: 7. Germline V CDR1 and CDR2: MNHEY, SVGAGI. The CDR3 bases are TGTGCCAGCGGCACGACAGGGTATAGCAATCAGCCCCAGCATTTT. Amino acids: CASGTTGYSNQPQHF.

The chain uses TRBV12-3 or TRBV12-4 and TRBJ1-2; D not resolved. The CDR3 contains 12 residues. Trimming took 2 bases from V and 6 from J, leaving 7 bases between them. The CDR3 reads CASSLYSDGYTF. CDR3 in DNA: TGTGCCAGCAGTTTATATTCGGATGGCTACACCTTC.

The chain has TRBV5-6 and TRBJ2-7; D is undetermined. The germline V gene has CDR1 SGHDT and CDR2 YYEEEE. With 2 bases removed from V and 4 bases from J, the gap between germline ends came to 7 bases. This CDR3 is built from 12 residues. CDR3 in amino acids: CASSLRAYEQYF. Written as DNA, the CDR3 is TGTGCCAGCAGCTTACGAGCATACGAGCAGTACTTC.

The chain couples TRBV7-9 to TRBJ1-1; D possibly corresponds to TRBD1 (6 bases). This CDR3 has 14 amino acids. Germline lookup yields CDR1 SEHNR and CDR2 FQNEAQ (reference sequence). V was trimmed by 0 bases and J by 3 bases, leaving 8 bases between them. CDR3: CASSLAQGYTEAFF. The CDR3 coding sequence is TGTGCCAGCAGCTTAGCGCAGGGGTACACTGAAGCTTTCTTT.

The chain links TRBV5-1 to TRBJ1-2, with 7 bases identical to TRBD1. J gave up 5 bases and V 3 bases, and 16 bases lay outside the gene matches. The germline gives CDR1 SGHRS, CDR2 YFSETQ. This CDR3 contains 17 residues. CDR3 sequence: CASSSSDRALGPYGYTF. The CDR3 region has the DNA TGCGCCAGCAGCTCAAGTGACAGGGCATTAGGTCCATATGGCTACACCTTC. Combining the CDR3 with reference TRBV5-1 and TRBJ1-2 gives the whole variable domain KAGVTQTPRYLIKTRGQQVTLSCSPISGHRSVSWYQQTPGQGLQFLFEYFSETQRNKGNFPGRFSGRQFSNSRSEMNVSTLELGDSALYLCASSSSDRALGPYGYTFGSGTRLTVV.

The CDR3 loop reads CASRSGTGGSGYTF. The CDR3 DNA reads as TGTGCCAGCAGATCCGGGACAGGCGGTTCTGGCTACACCTTC. The chain joins TRBV28 to TRBJ1-2, with 8 bases aligning to TRBD1. The CDR3 runs to 14 residues. V lost 6 bases and J lost 7; bases outside the gene matches: 10. CDR1 and CDR2 from the germline V gene are MDHEN and SYDVKM.

The chain couples TRBV5-5 to TRBJ1-2; weak D call: TRBD1 (5 bases). V was trimmed by 0 bases and J by 4 bases, leaving 13 bases between them. From germline, CDR1 is SGHKS and CDR2 YYEKEE (reference sequence). The CDR3 sequence is 15 residues long. The CDR3 region has the DNA TGTGCCAGCAGCTTGGTCCCCCTGACAGTCTATGGCTACACCTTC. It specifies CASSLVPLTVYGYTF.

DNA for the CDR3: TGTGCCAGCAGTTTGTACAGTGTTAGCTCCTACGAGCAGTACTTC. Translated: CASSLYSVSSYEQYF. The chain employs TRBV6-5 and TRBJ2-7, with D hard to call. This CDR3 has 15 amino acids. V lost 4 bases to trimming and J lost 0 bases, with 13 bases between them. Looked up from germline, CDR1 is MNHEY and CDR2 is SVGAGI.

CDR3 coding DNA: TGTGCCAGCAGCCAAAAAGCGGTTTCGAACACCGGGGAGCTGTTTTTT. Protein: CASSQKAVSNTGELFF. V and J are TRBV4-2 and TRBJ2-2, with a possible D match to TRBD2 (5 bases). With 2 bases removed from V and 0 bases from J, the gap between germline ends came to 10 bases. There are 16 residues in the CDR3. CDR1 is LGHNA and CDR2 is YNFKEQ in the germline V gene.

The chain is built from TRBV7-9 and TRBJ1-4; perhaps TRBD1 as D (6 bases). V was pared by 5 bases and J by 3 bases, with 10 bases between. In germline, CDR1 is SEHNR, CDR2 FQNEAQ (reference sequence). The CDR3 contains 14 residues. The CDR3 reads CASSPGQSNEKLFF. The CDR3, as DNA: TGTGCCAGCAGCCCGGGACAATCTAATGAAAAACTGTTTTTT.

This clone was found a few times. This rearrangement joins TRBV4-2 to TRBJ2-7, with D possibly being TRBD2 (7 bases). CDR3 size: 13 residues. The germline gives CDR1 LGHNA, CDR2 YNFKEQ. V was trimmed by 1 base and J by 5 bases, leaving 9 bases between them. The CDR3 coding sequence is TGTGCCAGCAGCCAAGCGGGGGGCCACGAGCAGTACTTC. This codes for CASSQAGGHEQYF.

This clone appeared a few times. The chain recombines TRBV4-2 with TRBJ2-7; 9 nucleotides agree with TRBD2. The junction had 9 bases not matched to a gene; V was cut back by 0 bases and J by 3 bases. This CDR3 spans 17 amino acids. Germline CDR1 LGHNA, CDR2 YNFKEQ. The CDR3 sequence: CASSQEGAGGLLYEQYF. Written as DNA, the CDR3 is TGTGCCAGCAGCCAAGAGGGGGCGGGGGGGCTCCTCTACGAGCAGTACTTC.

The rearrangement uses TRBV13 and TRBJ2-7; tentative D call: TRBD2 (6 bases). This CDR3 has 12 residues. Germline assignment: CDR1 PRHDT and CDR2 FYEKMQ (reference sequence). Trimming pared 3 bases from V and 7 bases from J, leaving 10 bases between. CDR3 nucleotide sequence: TGTGCCAGCAGCTTTTTCCGGGGGGAGCAGTACTTC. Protein product: CASSFFRGEQYF.

In regard to this clone: At one boundary the junction diverges from the germline segment, which might be a read error. This chain links TRBV5-1 with TRBJ1-1, with D perhaps matching TRBD1 (6 bases). The CDR3 is 15 amino acids. CDR1 is SGHRS, CDR2 YFSETQ, per germline. The CDR3 DNA reads TGCGCCAGCAGGTTGGGGGCGGGAATGAACACTGAAGCTTTCTTT. Its translation is CASRLGAGMNTEAFF.

This clone was counted a single time. The CDR3 protein is CASSQDLGHTECLAKNIQYF. CDR3 sequence (DNA): TGTGCCAGCAGCCAAGATTTAGGTCACACAGAGTGTCTAGCCAAAAACATTCAGTACTTC. This sequence joins TRBV3-1 (or the pseudogene TRBV3-2) and TRBJ2-4; D is uncertain. Germline V lookup: CDR1 LGHDT, CDR2 YNNKEL (reference sequence). The CDR3 runs to 20 residues. V was cut by 0 bases and J by 0 bases, with 21 bases left in between.

The rearrangement links TRBV6-5 to TRBJ2-5, with D hard to call. Germline V gene lookup returns CDR1 MNHEY and CDR2 SVGAGI. CDR3 size: 14 residues. V shed 6 bases and J shed 2 bases, with 13 bases lying between them. The chain's CDR3 is CASRLLQAQETQYF. In DNA, the CDR3 is TGTGCCAGCAGGCTCTTGCAGGCTCAAGAGACCCAGTACTTC.

The chain links TRBV7-6 to TRBJ1-4; the D is unclear. CDR1 is SGHVS, CDR2 FNYEAQ, per germline. The CDR3 consists of 18 residues. The germline V and J ends were trimmed by 3 bases and 0 bases, with 17 bases remaining between them. CDR3 bases: TGTGCCAGCAGCTTGATCCCCCCTGGGCAGGCAACTAATGAAAAACTGTTTTTT. It translates to CASSLIPPGQATNEKLFF.